The 9 T cell receptor beta chains given below trace back to one sample, sequenced in a study of OX40 agonist ivuxolimab in advanced cancers. The method was immunoSEQ multiplex PCR; TCRdb's version includes in-frame clones alone and lacks a portion of them. The sample has about 50,000 clones; approximately 95% are singletons. Specimen: CD4+ or CD8+ T cells sorted from blood, collected in a trial of the OX40 agonist ivuxolimab. These receptors were collected from an adult with an advanced solid tumor such as melanoma, head and neck, liver or kidney cancer.

This clone was found once. V gene TRBV5-4 combines with J gene TRBJ2-2; perhaps TRBD1 as D (6 bases). The CDR3 length is 19 residues. The V end lost 4 bases, the J end lost 0 bases, and 22 bases lay between the germline ends. The germline CDR1 and CDR2 sequences are SGHNT and YYREEE (reference sequence). CDR3 protein: CASSGTTGWGRTNTGELFF. The CDR3 DNA reads TGTGCCAGCAGCGGAACGACAGGCTGGGGACGAACGAACACCGGGGAGCTGTTTTTT.

This chain uses TRBV5-1 with TRBJ2-2, with 12 bases fitting TRBD2. Germline CDR1 SGHRS, CDR2 YFSETQ. The junction had 6 bases not matched to a gene; V was cut back by 3 bases and J by 0 bases. The CDR3 consists of 18 residues. The CDR3 DNA follows: TGCGCCAGCAGCTCCCCGACTAGCGGGAGAGCGAACACCGGGGAGCTGTTTTTT. Translation: CASSSPTSGRANTGELFF.

J is TRBJ2-7 and V is TRBV7-9; possibly TRBD1 for D (6 bases). CDR1 and CDR2 from the germline V gene are SEHNR and FQNEAQ (reference sequence). V dropped 5 bases and J dropped 5 bases, with 19 bases sitting between them. The CDR3 is 15 amino acids. CDR3 in amino acids: CASSPSLGGSDEQYF. DNA for the CDR3: TGTGCCAGCAGCCCAAGTTTAGGGGGTAGCGACGAGCAGTACTTC. The full variable domain, in which reference TRBV7-9 and TRBJ2-7 provide the parts outside the CDR3, is DTGVSQNPRHKITKRGQNVTFRCDPISEHNRLYWYRQTLGQGPEFLTYFQNEAQLEKSRLLSDRFSAERPKGSFSTLEIQRTEQGDSAMYLCASSPSLGGSDEQYFGPGTRLTVT.

This chain uses TRBV19 with TRBJ2-5; TRBD2 matches at 13 bases. This CDR3 spans 15 amino acids. The V and J ends lost 9 bases and 2 bases, in that order; junction bases with no gene match: 6. The germline V gene has CDR1 LNHDA and CDR2 SQIVND (reference sequence). The CDR3: CASSRGLAGQETQYF. The CDR3 DNA reads TGTGCCAGCTCAAGGGGACTAGCGGGGCAAGAGACCCAGTACTTC. The whole variable domain, filled in from reference TRBV19 and TRBJ2-5, reads DGGITQSPKYLFRKEGQNVTLSCEQNLNHDAMYWYRQDPGQGLRLIYYSQIVNDFQKGDIAEGYSVSREKKESFPLTVTSAQKNPTAFYLCASSRGLAGQETQYFGPGTRLLVL.

V gene TRBV4-3 combines with J gene TRBJ2-7; D uncertain. Germline CDR1 is LGHNA and CDR2 is YSLEER. Trimming pared 0 bases from V and 3 bases from J, leaving 6 bases between. The CDR3 loop spans 13 amino acids. CDR3 nucleotide sequence: TGCGCCAGCAGCCAAGACTCGGACTACGAGCAGTACTTC. Protein sequence: CASSQDSDYEQYF.

The chain carries TRBV11-2 and TRBJ2-7, with 8 bases matching TRBD2. Germline V gene lookup returns CDR1 SGHAT and CDR2 FQNNGV. This CDR3 has 15 amino acids. Trimming cost V 2 bases and J 3 bases; bases outside gene matches: 6. CDR3 sequence (DNA): TGTGCCAGCAGCTTAAATAGCGGGATCTACTACGAGCAGTACTTC. It is translated as CASSLNSGIYYEQYF.

CDR3 sequence reads: CATSRDLGGRVSYEQYF. For the CDR3, the DNA is TGTGCCACCAGCAGAGATCTTGGTGGGAGGGTTTCCTACGAGCAGTACTTC. J is TRBJ2-7 and V is TRBV15; the match to TRBD2 covers 7 bases. The CDR3 runs to 17 residues. V shed 0 bases, J shed 1 base, and the junction held 9 bases outside the gene matches. Germline CDR1 LNHNV, CDR2 YYDKDF (reference sequence).

This clone was seen only a few times. The CDR3 sequence: CASSLGTRKELFF. Here the CDR3 DNA reads TGTGCCAGCAGTTTGGGGACGCGGAAGGAGCTGTTTTTT. This chain links TRBV27 with TRBJ2-2, with D perhaps TRBD1 or TRBD2 (5 bases each). The V end was cut by 3 bases, the J end by 10 bases, with 12 bases between. CDR1 and CDR2 (germline): MNHEY, SMNVEV (reference sequence). CDR3 length equals 13 residues.

This clone was observed once. The gene calls are TRBV6-5 and TRBJ2-5; D is uncertain. This CDR3 is 12 amino acids long. The germline V and J ends were trimmed by 4 bases and 5 bases, with 8 bases remaining between them. Germline CDR1 reads MNHEY; CDR2 reads SVGAGI. The CDR3 DNA sequence: TGTGCCAGCAGTTCCGGTGGCGAGACCCAGTACTTC. It encodes CASSSGGETQYF.